This T cell receptor beta chain came from a study of blood T cell repertoires in COVID-19. Turning to the study itself: Some COVID-19 samples were acute and others convalescent; all came from the United States, Italy and Spain. The cDNA or gDNA used as material had been derived from T cells, B-cell-depleted T cells, or PBMCs.

V shed 6 bases and J shed 6 bases, with 20 bases lying between them. The germline V gene encodes CDR1 ENHRY and CDR2 SYGVKD. This CDR3 contains 15 residues. Original processing methods: Estimated nucleated cell counts came from reference gene primer amplification. Profiling relied on immunoSEQ multiplex PCR, and the TCRdb table lists in-frame clones only, not all of them. V and J calls and clone size are those listed in that table; D and trimming were worked out from the DNA. The sample lists around 220,000 clones, around 85% occurring once. The receptor was derived from a woman between 50 and 59 years old with acute or convalescent COVID-19. The sample was peripheral blood. The chain carries TRBV10-3 and TRBJ1-1; D is undetermined. CDR3 sequence: CAISRSGEVSPEAFF. In nucleotides, the CDR3 is TGTGCCATCAGCCGCTCCGGGGAGGTTAGCCCTGAAGCTTTCTTT.